This TCR beta chain appears in the sequencing data of a study of blood T cells in healthy people across ages. Across the whole study: Roughly one uniquely barcoded beta molecule per two T cells was captured.

CDR1 SQVTM and CDR2 ANQGSEA come from the germline V gene. The V end was cut by 4 bases, the J end by 6 bases, with 16 bases between. This CDR3 comprises 14 residues. No fewer than 5.5 micrograms of total RNA were isolated from every sample. The second PCR ran roughly 6 to 12 cycles with a sample-barcoded 5' primer and J-beta primers. A single record per CDR3 protein comes from TCRdb applying MiXCR to the 5' RACE reads. The sample carries some 1,000,000 distinct CDR3 sequences, around 27% recorded once. This sample also belongs to another study, concerning T cells of mothers and their children. From that second work: For the second PCR, the M1S primer put in sample barcodes and 2-4 random nucleotides.

The source material was blood. This sequence originates from a girl aged 2 to 10 in good health. The chain has TRBV29-1 and TRBJ2-4; a weak D match, TRBD1 (5 bases). The CDR3 sequence: CSVGTTENLNIQYF. The CDR3 region has the DNA TGCAGCGTTGGGACGACAGAGAACTTAAACATTCAGTACTTC. The variable domain in full, completed from reference TRBV29-1 and TRBJ2-4, reads SAVISQKPSRDICQRGTSLTIQCQVDSQVTMMFWYRQQPGQSLTLIATANQGSEATYESGFVIDKFPISRPNLTFSTLTVSNMSPEDSSIYLCSVGTTENLNIQYFGAGTRLSVL.